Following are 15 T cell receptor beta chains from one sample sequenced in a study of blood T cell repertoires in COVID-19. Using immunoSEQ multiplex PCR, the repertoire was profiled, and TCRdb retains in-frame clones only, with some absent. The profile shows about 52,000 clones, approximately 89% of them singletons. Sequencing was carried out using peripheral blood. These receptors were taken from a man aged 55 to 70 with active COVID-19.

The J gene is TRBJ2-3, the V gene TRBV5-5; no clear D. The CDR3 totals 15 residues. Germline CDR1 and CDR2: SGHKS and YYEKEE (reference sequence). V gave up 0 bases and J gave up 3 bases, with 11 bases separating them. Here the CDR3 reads CASSLVVGATDTQYF. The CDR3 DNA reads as TGTGCCAGCAGCTTGGTTGTGGGCGCTACAGATACGCAGTATTTT.

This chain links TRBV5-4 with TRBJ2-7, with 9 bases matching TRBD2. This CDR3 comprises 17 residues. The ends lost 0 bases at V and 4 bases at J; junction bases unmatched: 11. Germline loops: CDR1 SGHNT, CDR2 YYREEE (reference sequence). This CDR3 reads CASSLAGGGRAWYEQYF. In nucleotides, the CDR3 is TGTGCCAGCAGCTTGGCCGGCGGCGGGAGGGCCTGGTACGAGCAGTACTTC.

The CDR3 DNA follows: TGTGCCAGCAGTTGGGACAGGGGGCGACACGAGCAGTACTTC. Its protein is CASSWDRGRHEQYF. The chain has TRBV6-2 or TRBV6-3 and TRBJ2-7; 12 nucleotides agree with TRBD1. The V segment lost 4 bases and the J segment 5 bases; nucleotides outside the gene matches: 3. Germline CDR1 reads MNHEY; CDR2 reads SVGEGT. The CDR3 runs to 14 residues.

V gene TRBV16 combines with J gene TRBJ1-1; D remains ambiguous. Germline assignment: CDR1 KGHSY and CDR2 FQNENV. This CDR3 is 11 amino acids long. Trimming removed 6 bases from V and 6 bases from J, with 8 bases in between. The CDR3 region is CASSSRAEAFF. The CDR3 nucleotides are TGTGCCAGCAGTTCGAGGGCTGAAGCTTTCTTT.

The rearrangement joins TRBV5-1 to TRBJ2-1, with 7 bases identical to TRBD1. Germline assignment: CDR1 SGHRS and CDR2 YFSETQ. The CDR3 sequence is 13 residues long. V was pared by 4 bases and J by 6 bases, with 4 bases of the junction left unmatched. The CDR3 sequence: CASSGSGGNEQFF. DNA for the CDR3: TGCGCCAGCAGCGGGTCAGGGGGCAATGAGCAGTTCTTC.

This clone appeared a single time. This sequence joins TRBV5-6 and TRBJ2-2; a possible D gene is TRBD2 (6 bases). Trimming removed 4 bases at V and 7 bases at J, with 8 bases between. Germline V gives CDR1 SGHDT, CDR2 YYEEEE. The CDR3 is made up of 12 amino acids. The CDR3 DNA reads TGTGCCAGCAGCCGCGGGAACGGGGAGCTGTTTTTT. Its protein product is CASSRGNGELFF. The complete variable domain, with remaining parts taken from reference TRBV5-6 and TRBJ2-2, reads DAGVTQSPTHLIKTRGQQVTLRCSPKSGHDTVSWYQQALGQGPQFIFQYYEEEERQRGNFPDRFSGHQFPNYSSELNVNALLLGDSALYLCASSRGNGELFFGEGSRLTVL.

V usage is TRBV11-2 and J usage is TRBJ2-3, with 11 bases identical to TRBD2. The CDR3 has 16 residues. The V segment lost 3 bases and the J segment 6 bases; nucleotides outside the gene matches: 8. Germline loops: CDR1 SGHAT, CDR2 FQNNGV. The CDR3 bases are TGTGCCAGCAGCTTCTACGTAGCGGGAGGGTCGGATACGCAGTATTTT. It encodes CASSFYVAGGSDTQYF.

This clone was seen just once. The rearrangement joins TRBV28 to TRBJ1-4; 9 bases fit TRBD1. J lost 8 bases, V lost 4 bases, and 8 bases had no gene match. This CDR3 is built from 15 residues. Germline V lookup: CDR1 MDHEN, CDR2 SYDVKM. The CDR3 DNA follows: TGTGCCAGCAGTTCCGGACAGGGGCGCCTCGAAAAACTGTTTTTT. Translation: CASSSGQGRLEKLFF. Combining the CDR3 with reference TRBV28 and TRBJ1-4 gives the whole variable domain DVKVTQSSRYLVKRTGEKVFLECVQDMDHENMFWYRQDPGLGLRLIYFSYDVKMKEKGDIPEGYSVSREKKERFSLILESASTNQTSMYLCASSSGQGRLEKLFFGSGTQLSVL.

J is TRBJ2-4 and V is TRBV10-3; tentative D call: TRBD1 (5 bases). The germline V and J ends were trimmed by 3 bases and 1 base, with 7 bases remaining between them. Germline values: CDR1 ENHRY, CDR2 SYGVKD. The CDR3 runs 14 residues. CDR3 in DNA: TGTGCCATCAGTGATTCAGGGGCCAAAAACATTCAGTACTTC. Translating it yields CAISDSGAKNIQYF.

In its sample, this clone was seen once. The DNA of the CDR3 is TGTGCCAGCAGCGGGACAGGGGTGAGGGGACGCTACGAGCAGTACTTC. Protein product: CASSGTGVRGRYEQYF. V gene TRBV5-5 combines with J gene TRBJ2-7; TRBD1 agrees at 10 bases. The ends lost 4 bases at V and 3 bases at J; junction bases unmatched: 10. This CDR3 region has 16 residues. In germline, CDR1 is SGHKS, CDR2 YYEKEE (reference sequence).

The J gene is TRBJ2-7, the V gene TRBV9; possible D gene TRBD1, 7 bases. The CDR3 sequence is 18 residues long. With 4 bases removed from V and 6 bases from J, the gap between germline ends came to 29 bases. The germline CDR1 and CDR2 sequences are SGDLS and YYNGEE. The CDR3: CASSRGKGRGATTGEQYF. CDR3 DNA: TGTGCCAGCAGCCGGGGCAAGGGCAGGGGGGCAACTACGGGCGAGCAGTACTTC.

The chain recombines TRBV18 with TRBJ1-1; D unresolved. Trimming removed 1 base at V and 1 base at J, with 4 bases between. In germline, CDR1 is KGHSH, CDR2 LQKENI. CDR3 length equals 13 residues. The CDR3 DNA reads TGTGCCAGCTCACCACGCGGGAACACTGAAGCTTTCTTT. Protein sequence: CASSPRGNTEAFF.

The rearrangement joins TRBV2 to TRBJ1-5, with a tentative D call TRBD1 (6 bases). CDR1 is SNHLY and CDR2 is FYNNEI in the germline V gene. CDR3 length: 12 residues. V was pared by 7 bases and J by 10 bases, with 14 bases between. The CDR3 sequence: CASNNRDGPQHF. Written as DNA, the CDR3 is TGTGCCAGCAATAACAGGGACGGTCCCCAGCATTTT.

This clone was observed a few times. The chain's CDR3 is CASSKTGGTYEQYF. The CDR3, as DNA: TGTGCCAGTAGTAAGACAGGGGGCACCTACGAGCAGTACTTC. J is TRBJ2-7 and V is TRBV19; 10 bases match TRBD1. Germline trimming cut 4 bases from V and 2 bases from J; bases unmatched to any gene: 2. The CDR3 consists of 14 residues. In germline, CDR1 is LNHDA, CDR2 SQIVND (reference sequence). The full variable domain, rest sourced from reference TRBV19 and TRBJ2-7, is DGGITQSPKYLFRKEGQNVTLSCEQNLNHDAMYWYRQDPGQGLRLIYYSQIVNDFQKGDIAEGYSVSREKKESFPLTVTSAQKNPTAFYLCASSKTGGTYEQYFGPGTRLTVT.

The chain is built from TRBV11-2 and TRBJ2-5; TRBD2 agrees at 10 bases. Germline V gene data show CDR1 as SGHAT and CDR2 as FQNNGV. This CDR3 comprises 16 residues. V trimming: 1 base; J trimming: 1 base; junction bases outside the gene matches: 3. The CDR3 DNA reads TGTGCCAGCAGCTTAGTAGCGGGAGGCATCCAAGAGACCCAGTACTTC. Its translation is CASSLVAGGIQETQYF.